One sample yielded the 25 T cell receptor beta chains listed below, sequenced in a study of T cells in Graves' hyperthyroidism and ophthalmopathy. Authors of the study amplified TCR beta CDR3 regions from RNA transcripts. HTBI primers drove first-round RT-PCR of the TCR CDR3. TCRdb independently ran MiXCR on the multiplex PCR reads; one entry per CDR3 protein. The sample records approximately 610,000 distinct CDR3 sequences, roughly 14% being singletons. The sequencing input was blood. These receptors came from a middle-aged woman with Graves' ophthalmopathy.

V gene TRBV27 combines with J gene TRBJ1-2; D not resolved. The CDR3 sequence is 13 residues long. V lost 5 bases, J lost 7 bases, and 14 bases lay in between. CDR1 is MNHEY, CDR2 SMNVEV, per germline (reference sequence). CDR3 nucleotide sequence: TGTGCCAGCAGTCCTCTAGAGGGCCCTGGCTACACCTTC. Its protein product is CASSPLEGPGYTF.

This clonotype was picked up many times. CDR3 nucleotide sequence: TGTGCCAGCAGTCGTCATGCGGGAGGGCCATACGAGCAGTACTTC. This encodes CASSRHAGGPYEQYF. V and J are TRBV28 and TRBJ2-7; 9 bases align to TRBD2. V trimming: 5 bases; J trimming: 4 bases; junction bases outside the gene matches: 9. The CDR3 runs 15 residues. Germline CDR1 reads MDHEN; CDR2 reads SYDVKM.

This clonotype was counted a few times. V gene TRBV13 combines with J gene TRBJ2-7, with D possibly being TRBD2 (5 bases). CDR3 length equals 14 residues. From germline, CDR1 is PRHDT and CDR2 FYEKMQ (reference sequence). Trimming took off 2 bases at V and 4 bases at J, with 12 bases between the two ends. CDR3 DNA sequence: TGTGCCAGCAGCTTATCTGTAGCGAAATACGAGCAGTACTTC. This translates into CASSLSVAKYEQYF.

There are a few counts of this clonotype. The rearrangement joins TRBV3-1 to TRBJ2-7, with D perhaps TRBD2 (5 bases). CDR1 and CDR2 from the germline V gene are LGHDT and YNNKEL (reference sequence). This CDR3 has 13 residues. V lost 5 bases to trimming and J lost 3 bases, with 11 bases between them. CDR3 residues: CASSETNNYEQYF. For the CDR3, the DNA is TGTGCCAGCAGCGAGACTAACAACTACGAGCAGTACTTC.

Many counts were recorded for this clonotype. The chain recombines TRBV20-1 with TRBJ1-5; a possible D gene is TRBD1 (5 bases). The ends were cut back, 1 base at V and 4 bases at J, with 11 bases in the middle. Per germline, CDR1 DFQATT and CDR2 SNEGSKA (reference sequence). This CDR3 comprises 14 residues. The CDR3 here is CSARAGQGNQPQHF. Here the CDR3 DNA reads TGCAGTGCTAGAGCTGGGCAGGGTAATCAGCCCCAGCATTTT.

This clonotype has at least ten counts. This chain uses TRBV7-2 with TRBJ2-7, with D perhaps matching TRBD2 (6 bases). The CDR3 runs to 13 residues. Per germline, CDR1 SGHTA and CDR2 FQGNSA. Trimming removed 5 bases at V and 4 bases at J, with 12 bases between. This CDR3 reads CASSPSGGYEQYF. The CDR3 DNA sequence: TGTGCCAGCAGCCCGAGCGGAGGGTACGAGCAGTACTTC.

This clonotype occurred many times. The chain links TRBV30 to TRBJ1-5; D is perhaps TRBD1 (5 bases). Germline CDR1 GTSNPN, CDR2 SVGIG (reference sequence). Trimming stripped 2 bases from V and 1 base from J, with 15 bases between. The CDR3 sequence is 16 residues long. The CDR3 nucleotides are TGTGCCTGGAGTCCCCCACAGGCACCGAGCAATCAGCCCCAGCATTTT. Translated: CAWSPPQAPSNQPQHF. Full variable domain (remainder filled in from reference TRBV30 and TRBJ1-5): SQTIHQWPATLVQPVGSPLSLECTVEGTSNPNLYWYRQAAGRGLQLLFYSVGIGQISSEVPQNLSASRPQDRQFILSSKKLLLSDSGFYLCAWSPPQAPSNQPQHFGDGTRLSIL.

The chain carries TRBV7-3 and TRBJ2-7, with 8 bases lining up with TRBD1. V lost 3 bases, J lost 2 bases, and 18 bases stayed unmatched. In germline, CDR1 is SGHTA, CDR2 FQGTGA. This CDR3 has 19 residues. The chain's CDR3 is CASSLTMAGGVGKAYEQYF. CDR3 coding DNA: TGTGCCAGCAGCTTGACGATGGCAGGGGGCGTCGGGAAGGCCTACGAGCAGTACTTC. The complete variable domain, with remaining parts taken from reference TRBV7-3 and TRBJ2-7, reads GAGVSQTPSNKVTEKGKYVELRCDPISGHTALYWYRQSLGQGPEFLIYFQGTGAADDSGLPNDRFFAVRPEGSVSTLKIQRTERGDSAVYLCASSLTMAGGVGKAYEQYFGPGTRLTVT.

This clonotype was seen many times. This chain connects TRBV28 to TRBJ2-4; D gene uncertain. Germline lookup yields CDR1 MDHEN and CDR2 SYDVKM. The CDR3 covers 14 residues. V shed 9 bases and J shed 5 bases, with 17 bases lying between them. CDR3 protein: CASTGRLVQNIQYF. The CDR3 DNA reads as TGTGCCAGTACGGGCCGCTTAGTCCAAAACATTCAGTACTTC.

The sample holds many counts of this clonotype. The chain joins TRBV19 to TRBJ2-2; D gene ambiguous. The V and J ends lost 5 bases and 6 bases respectively, with 7 bases between them. This CDR3 has 12 residues. CDR1 and CDR2 from the germline V gene are LNHDA and SQIVND (reference sequence). The CDR3, as DNA: TGTGCCAGTAGTCGATATCCCGGGGAGCTGTTTTTT. Translated: CASSRYPGELFF.

Ten or more counts support this clonotype. The CDR3 sequence is CASSLSARLQFTPPYEQYF. The CDR3 nucleotides are TGTGCCAGCAGTTTATCGGCCCGACTACAGTTTACACCTCCCTACGAGCAGTACTTC. The V and J genes are TRBV27 and TRBJ2-7, with D possibly TRBD2 on 5 matching bases. Trimming shortened V by 0 bases and J by 2 bases, and 23 bases separated the two germline ends. The germline CDR1 and CDR2 sequences are MNHEY and SMNVEV (reference sequence). The CDR3 extends over 19 amino acids.

The rearrangement uses TRBV7-9 and TRBJ2-7; D possibly corresponds to TRBD2 (6 bases). Germline V CDR1 and CDR2: SEHNR, FQNEAQ (reference sequence). CDR3 length: 15 residues. The V and J ends lost 4 bases and 2 bases respectively, with 15 bases between them. For the CDR3, the DNA is TGTGCCAGCAGCTCCAGACTAGACAGCACCTACGAGCAGTACTTC. This encodes CASSSRLDSTYEQYF. The entire variable domain, with the rest obtained from reference TRBV7-9 and TRBJ2-7, is as follows: DTGVSQNPRHKITKRGQNVTFRCDPISEHNRLYWYRQTLGQGPEFLTYFQNEAQLEKSRLLSDRFSAERPKGSFSTLEIQRTEQGDSAMYLCASSSRLDSTYEQYFGPGTRLTVT.

This clonotype was counted many times. The chain uses TRBV19 and TRBJ2-7; 10 nucleotides agree with TRBD1. This CDR3 contains 15 residues. The ends lost 4 bases at V and 6 bases at J; junction bases unmatched: 9. Germline CDR1 is LNHDA and CDR2 is SQIVND (reference sequence). CDR3 nucleotide sequence: TGTGCCAGTAGTACATGGGACAGGGGAGGAGGCGAGCAGTACTTC. Its protein is CASSTWDRGGGEQYF. The variable domain in full, completed from reference TRBV19 and TRBJ2-7, reads DGGITQSPKYLFRKEGQNVTLSCEQNLNHDAMYWYRQDPGQGLRLIYYSQIVNDFQKGDIAEGYSVSREKKESFPLTVTSAQKNPTAFYLCASSTWDRGGGEQYFGPGTRLTVT.

This clonotype was detected ten times or more. The rearrangement uses TRBV6-5 and TRBJ2-5, with no clear D. The germline V gene has CDR1 MNHEY and CDR2 SVGAGI. With 4 bases removed from V and 6 bases from J, the gap between germline ends came to 15 bases. The CDR3 sequence is 14 residues long. The CDR3 DNA reads TGTGCCAGCAGTTCCCCCCCGAAGTCGAAGACCCAGTACTTC. Amino acid sequence: CASSSPPKSKTQYF.

In its sample, this clonotype was seen many times. The rearrangement uses TRBV20-1 and TRBJ1-2, with a weak D call TRBD1 (6 bases). The CDR3 is 14 amino acids. V lost 0 bases and J lost 4, with 12 bases in between. CDR1 is DFQATT and CDR2 is SNEGSKA in the germline V gene (reference sequence). The CDR3 DNA sequence: TGCAGTGCTAGAGACAGGGGAACGGGCTATGGCTACACCTTC. It translates to CSARDRGTGYGYTF.

The CDR3: CASSAARTEAFF. The DNA of the CDR3 is TGCGCCAGCAGCGCCGCACGCACTGAAGCTTTCTTT. The chain combines TRBV5-1 with TRBJ1-1; D is unclear. Germline loops: CDR1 SGHRS, CDR2 YFSETQ. V lost 4 bases and J 4 bases, leaving 8 bases between the germline ends. This CDR3 is 12 amino acids long.

This clonotype was picked up many times. The chain employs TRBV2 and TRBJ1-6; weak D call: TRBD1 (6 bases). From germline, CDR1 is SNHLY and CDR2 FYNNEI. This CDR3 comprises 13 residues. Trimming took off 8 bases at V and 3 bases at J, with 8 bases between the two ends. The CDR3 bases are TGTGCCAGCCGGGACAACTATAATTCACCCCTCCACTTT. Encoded protein: CASRDNYNSPLHF.

This chain joins TRBV7-6 and TRBJ2-2; weak D call: TRBD2 (5 bases). Germline lookup yields CDR1 SGHVS and CDR2 FNYEAQ. This CDR3 is 16 amino acids long. V gave up 5 bases and J gave up 1 base, with 14 bases separating them. CDR3 protein: CASSQTAAVNTGELFF. The CDR3 region has the DNA TGTGCCAGCAGCCAAACAGCGGCGGTGAACACCGGGGAGCTGTTTTTT.

This chain links TRBV19 with TRBJ1-2; D perhaps matches TRBD1 (5 bases). The germline CDR1 and CDR2 sequences are LNHDA and SQIVND (reference sequence). This CDR3 region has 14 residues. The V end was cut by 7 bases, the J end by 4 bases, with 16 bases between. The CDR3 bases are TGTGCCAGTACCACGGACTCGAGGGGCTATGGCTACACCTTC. Encoded protein: CASTTDSRGYGYTF. The full variable domain, its missing parts supplied by reference TRBV19 and TRBJ1-2, is DGGITQSPKYLFRKEGQNVTLSCEQNLNHDAMYWYRQDPGQGLRLIYYSQIVNDFQKGDIAEGYSVSREKKESFPLTVTSAQKNPTAFYLCASTTDSRGYGYTFGSGTRLTVV.

This clonotype was counted ten times or more. V usage is TRBV5-1 and J usage is TRBJ2-7; D could derive from TRBD1 or TRBD2 (5 bases each). The CDR3 spans 18 residues. Trimming removed 4 bases at V and 2 bases at J, with 25 bases between. The germline V gene has CDR1 SGHRS and CDR2 YFSETQ. The CDR3 loop is CASSPRSGTVNPTYEQYF. CDR3 sequence (DNA): TGCGCCAGCAGCCCCCGCTCCGGGACCGTTAACCCAACCTACGAGCAGTACTTC.

This clonotype was detected ten times or more. This chain connects TRBV24-1 to TRBJ1-1, with D perhaps TRBD1 (5 bases). Looked up from germline, CDR1 is KGHDR and CDR2 is SFDVKD. The CDR3 is 13 amino acids. V lost 4 bases and J 1 base, leaving 6 bases between the germline ends. CDR3 in amino acids: CATSDGTNTEAFF. CDR3 in DNA: TGTGCCACCAGTGACGGGACGAACACTGAAGCTTTCTTT.

The J gene is TRBJ2-4, the V gene TRBV7-2; 13 bases are a match to TRBD2. Germline values: CDR1 SGHTA, CDR2 FQGNSA. The CDR3 runs to 16 residues. V gave up 5 bases and J gave up 6 bases; unmatched junction bases: 7. CDR3 in amino acids: CASSKLAGGVGNIQYF. The DNA for the CDR3 is TGTGCCAGCAGCAAACTAGCGGGAGGGGTGGGAAACATTCAGTACTTC.

This clonotype was found many times. The gene calls are TRBV6-2 or TRBV6-3 and TRBJ2-4, with 12 bases matching TRBD2. The ends lost 6 bases at V and 8 bases at J; junction bases unmatched: 11. From germline, CDR1 is MNHEY and CDR2 SVGEGT. The CDR3 has 16 residues. CDR3 nucleotides: TGTGCCAGCAGCCCGACTAGCGGGGGCCTTGTCGACATTCAGTACTTC. Translated, it gives CASSPTSGGLVDIQYF.

This clonotype was seen repeatedly, ten times or more. The CDR3 loop is CASSSPRDRGGQGVETQYF. The CDR3, as DNA: TGTGCCAGCAGCTCACCTCGGGACAGGGGGGGCCAAGGTGTAGAGACCCAGTACTTC. The chain has TRBV11-1 and TRBJ2-5, with 11 positions matching TRBD1. CDR1 and CDR2 (germline): SGHAT, FQDESV (reference sequence). The length of the CDR3 is 19 residues. The junction had 17 bases not matched to a gene; V was cut back by 4 bases and J by 4 bases.

This clonotype was seen many times. The gene calls are TRBV28 and TRBJ2-7; 10 bases are a match to TRBD1. The germline CDR1 and CDR2 sequences are MDHEN and SYDVKM. This CDR3 has 14 residues. The V and J ends lost 6 bases and 5 bases, in that order; junction bases with no gene match: 7. The CDR3: CASRAGTGAHEQYF. In DNA, the CDR3 is TGTGCCAGCAGGGCCGGGACAGGGGCCCACGAGCAGTACTTC.